These 14 T cell receptor beta chains share one sample of origin, sequenced in a study of T-cell reconstitution after alpha-beta-depleted transplantation in children. A TCRbeta library incorporating unique molecular identifiers was prepared. One entry per CDR3 protein results from TCRdb running MiXCR on the PCR reads. This sample has 60,000 to 100,000 distinct CDR3 sequences, with around a sixth found just once. Here the sequenced sample was PBMCs, mostly from graft donor cells, taken 360 days after TCRalphabeta/CD19-depleted stem cell transplant. These receptors all come from a male patient between 2 and 15 years old who had a stem cell transplant for acute lymphoblastic leukemia, so the T cells may come from the graft donor.

This clonotype was counted at least ten times. The chain links TRBV10-3 to TRBJ1-3; D is possibly TRBD1 (6 bases). The CDR3 has 16 amino acids. Germline CDR1 and CDR2: ENHRY and SYGVKD. Between the trimmed V and J ends, which lost 2 bases and 5 bases, there was a span of 16 bases. The chain's CDR3 is CAISERAQGGRNTIYF. CDR3 in DNA: TGTGCCATCAGTGAGCGGGCACAGGGAGGAAGAAACACCATATATTTT.

This clonotype was detected many times. The J gene is TRBJ1-1, the V gene TRBV7-9; D ambiguous. The CDR3 is made up of 15 amino acids. CDR1 is SEHNR, CDR2 FQNEAQ, per germline (reference sequence). V lost 1 base to trimming and J lost 0 bases, with 9 bases between them. The CDR3 sequence: CASSLEMGLNTEAFF. In DNA form, the CDR3 reads TGTGCCAGCAGCTTAGAAATGGGCTTGAACACTGAAGCTTTCTTT.

The rearrangement joins TRBV7-8 to TRBJ2-1; D ambiguous. The germline V and J ends were trimmed by 2 bases and 3 bases, with 11 bases remaining between them. Germline V CDR1 and CDR2: SGHVS, FQNEAQ. This CDR3 contains 15 residues. The CDR3 spells CASSLRVDRYNEQFF. As DNA, the CDR3 is TGTGCCAGCAGCTTAAGGGTGGATCGCTACAATGAGCAGTTCTTC. Drawing the rest from reference TRBV7-8 and TRBJ2-1, the complete variable domain is GAGVSQSPRYKVAKRGQDVALRCDPISGHVSLFWYQQALGQGPEFLTYFQNEAQLDKSGLPSDRFFAERPEGSVSTLKIQRTQQEDSAVYLCASSLRVDRYNEQFFGPGTRLTVL.

This clonotype appeared a few times. The chain recombines TRBV6-1 with TRBJ2-5, with 7 bases lining up with TRBD1. Germline loops: CDR1 MNHNS, CDR2 SASEGT. This CDR3 is built from 15 residues. The V segment lost 5 bases and the J segment 1 base; nucleotides outside the gene matches: 7. CDR3 in DNA: TGTGCCAGCAGTCAAATCCGGGACAGCCAAGAGACCCAGTACTTC. Translated, it gives CASSQIRDSQETQYF.

This clonotype was counted a few times. In nucleotides, the CDR3 is TGTGCCAGCAGCCCCAGGGGAGAAGCTTTCTTT. As protein: CASSPRGEAFF. The chain carries TRBV11-2 and TRBJ1-1; D may be TRBD1 (6 bases). The CDR3 has 11 amino acids. V was trimmed by 5 bases and J by 8 bases, leaving 9 bases between them. Germline lookup yields CDR1 SGHAT and CDR2 FQNNGV.

This chain uses TRBV7-9 with TRBJ2-5, with D perhaps TRBD1 (6 bases). Germline CDR1 reads SEHNR; CDR2 reads FQNEAQ (reference sequence). V was shortened by 5 bases and J by 5 bases, with 21 bases between the two germline ends. The CDR3 runs 16 residues. For the CDR3, the DNA is TGTGCCAGCAGCAAACCCCGACAGGAAGTTTGGGAGACCCAGTACTTC. Amino acid sequence: CASSKPRQEVWETQYF.

V usage is TRBV12-3 or TRBV12-4 and J usage is TRBJ1-3; D ambiguous. V lost 4 bases and J 0 bases, leaving 7 bases between the germline ends. The CDR3 is 14 residues long. Here the CDR3 reads CASSSLGSGNTIYF. CDR3 in DNA: TGTGCCAGCAGTTCATTGGGCTCTGGAAACACCATATATTTT.

This clonotype was seen repeatedly, ten times or more. This sequence joins TRBV11-3 and TRBJ2-1, with D unclear. Per germline, CDR1 SGHNT and CDR2 YENEEA. Trimming removed 1 base at V and 0 bases at J, with 4 bases between. This CDR3 contains 14 residues. CDR3 in DNA: TGTGCCAGCAGCTTAGTTGGCTCCTACAATGAGCAGTTCTTC. This codes for CASSLVGSYNEQFF.

In its sample, this clonotype was seen many times. The rearrangement links TRBV28 to TRBJ2-7; weak D call: TRBD2 (6 bases). Between the trimmed V and J ends, which lost 5 bases and 7 bases, there was a span of 18 bases. Germline V gives CDR1 MDHEN, CDR2 SYDVKM. The CDR3 has 14 amino acids. Written as DNA, the CDR3 is TGTGCCAGCAGTCCTCCGACGGGAGCAGAAGAGCAGTACTTC. Amino acid sequence: CASSPPTGAEEQYF.

The chain joins TRBV21-1 to TRBJ1-5; TRBD1, the D gene given by the table, was not confirmed from the DNA. TRBV21-1 is given as a pseudogene. This CDR3 has 17 amino acids. The CDR3 DNA follows: TGTGCCAGCAGCATAAACCTGACAGGGTCTAGCAATCAGCCCCAGCATTTT. As protein: CASSINLTGSSNQPQHF.

This chain connects TRBV6-6 to TRBJ1-1; D call uncertain. This CDR3 region has 11 residues. In germline, CDR1 is MNHNY, CDR2 SVGAGI (reference sequence). Deletions cut 7 bases from V and 2 bases from J, with 5 bases between. The CDR3 here is CASTSNTEAFF. The CDR3 DNA reads as TGTGCCAGCACCTCAAACACTGAAGCTTTCTTT.

This clonotype turned up a few times. V is TRBV25-1 and J is TRBJ2-6; D unresolved. Germline V lookup: CDR1 MGHDK, CDR2 SYGVNS. This CDR3 spans 15 amino acids. V gave up 1 base and J gave up 4 bases, with 8 bases separating them. CDR3 sequence reads: CASSESAAGANVLTF. The CDR3 DNA sequence: TGTGCCAGCAGTGAATCTGCAGCCGGGGCCAACGTCCTGACTTTC.

There are a few counts of this clonotype. The chain employs TRBV5-1 and TRBJ2-5; D might be TRBD1 (6 bases). Germline CDR1 SGHRS, CDR2 YFSETQ. The CDR3 loop spans 16 amino acids. V was clipped by 0 bases and J by 3 bases, with 15 bases between them. The CDR3 sequence: CASSLATAGEEETQYF. DNA for the CDR3: TGCGCCAGCAGCTTGGCCACAGCAGGGGAAGAAGAGACCCAGTACTTC.

This clonotype came up many times. The chain uses TRBV10-3 and TRBJ1-1, with 9 bases lining up with TRBD1. The germline V gene has CDR1 ENHRY and CDR2 SYGVKD. V trimming: 3 bases; J trimming: 5 bases; junction bases outside the gene matches: 7. The CDR3 is made up of 15 amino acids. The CDR3 DNA follows: TGTGCCATCAGTGAACAGGGGGCCGTGGGGACTGAAGCTTTCTTT. Its translation is CAISEQGAVGTEAFF.